This T cell receptor beta chain originates from a study of cytomegalovirus exposure and HLA in healthy donors (dated by TCRdb to the late 2010s). For context, the study as a whole: An earlier analysis of 587 of the donors reported roughly 300 Gb of sequence data and 100 million to 120 million unique TCR beta sequences obtained from around 170 million T cells. Along with the approximately 700-subject first cohort, a separate validation cohort of 120 different subjects was used. Every discovery cohort repertoire had been produced on one sequencing platform. A handful of DR-DQ haplotypes were handled as single units for association and clustering because linkage in the cohort was strong. High-throughput TCR immunosequencing, statistical association of individual TCRs with disease status, and machine learning were combined to predict cytomegalovirus infection status. Typing coverage varied by locus: roughly 620-640 donors for A, B, C, DRB1 and DQB1; roughly 520 for DQA1; some 610 for DPA1; roughly 450 for DPB1. To decide whether each TCR beta V gene segment behaved as functional or pseudogenic, an earlier analysis of approximately 600 of the donors relied on high-throughput TCR beta sequencing. Donor age, sex, ethnicity and CMV serostatus were compiled together with the repertoire data. Using immunosequencing, the study profiled T cell repertoires from approximately 700 subjects and related those repertoires to cytomegalovirus serostatus. Among 300 to 450 genotyped donors of the cohort, an average of 235,054 unique TCR beta nucleotide sequences were sequenced per donor, about a sixth of them non-productive. Both class I and class II loci were covered by HLA typing, at four-digit resolution. A later genetic analysis took genome-wide SNP genotypes for 398 of the 666 donors and used that subset as a discovery cohort. The study aimed to test whether signatures of past pathogen exposure could be identified by cataloging public T cell receptors. An early release that covered around 590 HLA-typed donors contained around 300 gigabases of sequencing data and 75 million to 100 million unique TCR sequences. The genetic ancestry cluster associated with self-reported Caucasian donors included around 76% of the approximately 430 genotyped donors. In a later analysis, previously published TCR beta repertoires from roughly 710 donors were re-analyzed and high-resolution HLA genotyping was added so that TCR occurrence patterns could be studied. The later analysis used no new phenotypic data to find candidate immune exposures, relying instead on TCR beta sequences and their occurrence across donors.

Libraries were constructed by the immunoSEQ multiplex PCR assay. A mixture of 60 forward primers for TCR Vbeta segments and 13 reverse primers for TCR Jbeta segments was used in the multiplex PCR. Amplification of the CDR3 region of rearranged TCR beta genes was performed with a multiplex PCR assay on genomic DNA. The amplified TCR beta libraries were sequenced on the Illumina HiSeq System as 87-base-pair reads. On the study's bioinformatics: In a later analysis, some 80 million unique TCR beta chains were counted across the 690 or so repertoires, and around 10 million of these chains were shared by at least two donors. To remove PCR and sequencing errors, raw reads were error-corrected and collapsed into unique sequences using a nearest-neighbor algorithm that merged closely related sequences. V, D and J gene segments were assigned by aligning CDR3 sequences to IMGT reference sequences. For a sequence to be retained, a match of at least six nucleotides to both a V gene segment and a J gene segment was required. A rearrangement counted as productive if the CDR3 had no stop codons and remained in frame with V and J, and every other rearrangement counted as non-productive. Following IMGT convention, CDR3 was defined as the stretch from the second conserved V-encoded cysteine up to the conserved J-encoded phenylalanine. In an earlier analysis of around 600 of the donors, sequences lacking an unambiguous match to a single V gene segment were excluded. In an earlier analysis of 587 of the donors, V segments were called functional above 56.7% productive rearrangements and were called segregating when the between-donor standard deviation exceeded 5%. A statistical classification framework was built to diagnose cytomegalovirus status from the catalog of TCR beta chain sequences. In a later analysis, V and J genes were assigned by comparing TCR nucleotide sequences against IMGT/GENE-DB human TR gene sequences. The TCRdist pipeline was used in a later analysis to assign CDR3 sequences and most-parsimonious VDJ recombination scenarios. In a later analysis, each TCR beta chain was defined by its CDR3 amino acid sequence together with its V-gene family, and reads lacking a unique V-gene family were excluded. In a later analysis, 450 to 600 highly shared, low-generation-probability nucleotide sequences were removed to address suspected cross-contamination and a sequencing artifact. In a later analysis, a clonal expansion index was calculated for each public chain from normalized within-repertoire ranks of inferred template counts. Generation probabilities in a later analysis came from a VDJ recombination model fitted to out-of-frame rearrangements, and those results were checked against IGoR. Hypergeometric tests were used in a later analysis to score TCR-TCR, TCR-HLA and TCR-CMV co-occurrence, with a repertoire-size bias correction applied to the TCR pairs. To estimate false discovery rates, a later analysis permuted the HLA or CMV assignments 20 times. In a later analysis, co-occurring TCRs were grouped using DBSCAN, with TCRdist sequence similarity added in when clustering inside HLA-allele-positive subsets. For co-occurrence clustering, repertoires with fewer than 30,000 or more than 120,000 public chains were excluded, along with five or six repertoires with anomalous nucleotide sharing. This immuneACCESS table, as held by TCRdb, lists in-frame sequences with V and J called but not all clones. Of the missing ones, under half trace to an unresolved V gene in checked studies; the others have no known cause. V, J and clone size reflect that table, while D and trimming were determined from the DNA. This sample lists roughly 200,000 clones; about four fifths were detected once. Roughly 1.7% of the sample is in the top ten clones.

The cohort was made up of under 800 healthy bone marrow donors. Cohort members were all nominally healthy when sampled, although unrecorded immune exposures were likely present. The donor was CMV seropositive and was included in the group of 300 or so seropositive cohort members. A peripheral blood sample was provided by each donor, and peripheral blood mononuclear cells were used for TCR beta sequencing. The Qiagen DNeasy Blood Extraction Kit was used to extract genomic DNA from the blood cell samples. In its sample, this clone was seen once. The target of this receptor is not known. No base qualities exist here, and no much larger clone lies one base off it. The investigation overall reported the following: According to the authors, the approach could potentially be generalized to other disease states and immunological phenotypes. Because HLA typing was missing for some donors at each locus, association tests included only the typed subset. Presence/absence analyses assumed roughly uniform sequencing depth across donors, an assumption that may not hold. This cohort had only TCR beta chains sequenced, and the lack of alpha or paired-chain data limited which features could be detected. A later analysis associated about 18,000 TCR beta sequences with specific HLA alleles at a false discovery rate of 0.05. Because the 87-base-pair reads could not distinguish some IMGT-functional V segments, including TRBV6-2 and TRBV6-3, those segments were excluded. Correlated functional status among segregating V segments might be attributable to linkage disequilibrium, but an unknown experimental factor could not be ruled out. For the cohort, immune exposure information was limited to CMV serostatus. In a later analysis, HLA-associated TCR beta chains were found to be more clonally expanded and to have lower generation probabilities than equally common non-associated chains. In a later analysis, several top co-occurrence clusters were reported to appear linked to parvovirus B19, influenza, CMV and Epstein-Barr virus. Because counts were too low, some 17 rarely observed V segments, including chromosome 9 orphons, were excluded from the earlier analysis of some 540 of the donors. A further reported finding was that TCR beta sequences accurately predicted the HLA-A and HLA-B alleles for most subjects in the first cohort. In a later analysis, most CMV-associated TCR beta chains were found to appear HLA-restricted, with HLA associations seemingly driven largely by CMV exposure. According to a later genetic analysis, donors in an Asian-associated ancestry cluster had fewer N-insertions in productive TCRs than the approximately 710-donor mean. The classifier was reported to diagnose cytomegalovirus status with high specificity and sensitivity in both the original and validation cohorts. In a later analysis, the rate of TCR association differed among HLA loci, with DRB1 alleles having the most associated TCRs and HLA-C alleles having the fewest. Broadly in line with IMGT annotations, most TCR beta V segments showed up in productive rearrangements about 87% or about 30% of the time in an earlier analysis of a few hundred of the donors. In vitro tests confirmed that a few of the cytomegalovirus-associated TCR beta chains recognize cytomegalovirus antigens. An association between a missense DCLRE1C variant and V-gene and J-gene trimming of TCR beta chains was found in a later genetic analysis and replicated in an independent cohort. The sequencing pipeline was judged likely to have produced a cluster of highly shared sequence variants as a technical artifact. Strong co-occurrence of HLA alleles, especially DR and DQ, made assigning TCR associations to individual alleles difficult. In the study, about 150 TCR beta chains were listed as associated with cytomegalovirus. While some public TCRs were present in many individuals, most TCR sequences turned up only very rarely across donors.

The CDR3 runs 17 residues from the cysteine to the phenylalanine. Just the 51-base CDR3 DNA is kept, in frame starting at base 1. CDR1 SGHDT and CDR2 YYEEEE are derived from the germline V gene. V and J are trimmed by 8 bases and 3 bases, and the gene matches miss 14 bases of the junction. This receptor chain uses TRBV5-6 and TRBJ2-2, with TRBD2 identical over 9 junction bases. This clonotype originated in a man aged 40-55 years in good health and CMV-seropositive. Sequenced input: PBMCs. The CDR3 region reads CASEYSGSIFDTGELFF. DNA sequence: TGTGCCAGTGAATATAGCGGGAGTATTTTTGACACCGGGGAGCTGTTTTTT.